This TCR beta chain was recovered during a study of regulatory T cells in long-lasting Graves disease. As for the study in general: Antithyroid drug exposure in newly diagnosed Graves' patients had lasted under 3 months.

This clonotype was counted ten times or more. Sequencing libraries for TCR beta were prepared with iRepertoire HTBI primers and Arm-PCR of CDR3 regions. In the original workflow: Samples jointly harbored fewer than 65 TRBV and about 14 TRBJ segments. One entry per CDR3 protein, called by TCRdb with MiXCR from the multiplex PCR reads. The V and J calls here are based on TCRdb, not the publication. This table has hundreds of thousands of distinct CDR3 sequences, 15% to 20% appearing once. Specified time point: newly diagnosed GD, antithyroid drugs for less than 3 months. RNA extracted from PBMCs served as the sequencing template. This CDR3 contains 13 residues. With 0 bases removed from V and 5 bases from J, the gap between germline ends came to 11 bases. From germline, CDR1 is SQVTM and CDR2 ANQGSEA. These records were also assigned to another study, of T cells in Graves' hyperthyroidism and ophthalmopathy. That publication notes: Most thyroid-expanded clonotypes above 0.001 were also found in blood.

The rearrangement joins TRBV29-1 to TRBJ2-7; perhaps TRBD1 as D (5 bases). The sample consisted of peripheral blood mononuclear cells (PBMCs), taken at new diagnosis, from a patient treated with antithyroid drugs. The sequence came from a woman in her twenties or thirties with Graves disease. The CDR3 DNA reads TGCAGCGTTGAAGACAGGGTATCGGACGAGCAGTACTTC. Protein: CSVEDRVSDEQYF.